The present T cell receptor beta chain was sequenced within a study of metastatic and nonmetastatic thyroid tumors. This clone was detected many times. Other DNA sequences of this sample code for an identical CDR3. All patients were untreated before thyroid surgery. TCRdb reassembled clones from the PCR reads with MiXCR. The sample records 85,000 to 100,000 clones, over 9.5% being singletons. The CDR3 totals 15 residues. The germline CDR1 and CDR2 sequences are MNHEY and SMNVEV (reference sequence). V trimming: 0 bases; J trimming: 2 bases; junction bases outside the gene matches: 3. The TCR was taken from a female donor with papillary thyroid cancer or a benign thyroid nodule (not recorded which). Some clones in this sample may be carry-over from other donors' samples. Sequencing was done on a sample of blood. J is TRBJ2-7 and V is TRBV27; 8 bases align to TRBD1. CDR3 sequence (DNA): TGTGCCAGCAGTTTATCGCAGGGGGCACCCTACGAGCAGTACTTC. This sequence encodes CASSLSQGAPYEQYF.